This T cell receptor (beta chain) was identified in a study of PD-1 blockade in mismatch repair-deficient tumors (TCRdb year 2017). Concerning the study at large: Between late 2013 and late 2016, 86 consecutive patients with about a dozen mismatch repair-deficient cancer types, all previously treated and progressing, were enrolled in the trial. Tumor-associated T cell clones in the peripheral blood of patients responding to PD-1 blockade were tracked using deep sequencing of TCR CDR3 regions. Overall study outcomes, separate from this receptor: Clones residing in the tumor, which were often undetectable in blood before treatment, expanded quickly after pembrolizumab and then contracted, generally before radiologic responses.

Library prep was done by the immunoSEQ multiplex PCR assay. What TCRdb holds here is the immuneACCESS table cut down to in-frame rearrangements. Part of the clones is not present; checked against another copy, under half of the missing clones reflect an unresolved V gene, and the others are unexplained. In all, the sample holds tens of thousands of clones, and roughly 77% of those were seen once. Of the sample, under 25% is held by the ten largest clones. For every enrolled patient, mismatch repair deficiency was confirmed by either polymerase chain reaction or immunohistochemistry. TCR sequencing was performed for a few patients who responded to pembrolizumab therapy. Pembrolizumab PD-1 blockade was prospectively tested in advanced mismatch repair-deficient cancers, regardless of tissue of origin, in the phase II trial. Peripheral blood T cell samples were gathered serially, both before PD-1 blockade started and at multiple time points afterward. Blood sampling time points were reported as weeks after the first dose of pembrolizumab.

Concerning this clone itself: Its antigen specificity is not known. One base away there is no much larger clone; base qualities are not given.

From the cysteine through the phenylalanine, the CDR3 covers 14 amino acids. The retained sequence is limited to the CDR3, 42 bases, with the frame set at the first base. The sample consisted of peripheral blood, taken 4 weeks after starting pembrolizumab. The origin of this receptor is an adult with mismatch repair-deficient cancer. The rearranged chain carries TRBV12-1 and TRBJ2-7; the table's TRBD2 call for D was not verified on the DNA. TRBV12-1 is classified as a pseudogene. CDR3 sequence: CASSSRTSGDEQYF. The DNA sequence is TGTGCCAGCAGCTCCCGGACTAGCGGGGACGAGCAGTACTTC.